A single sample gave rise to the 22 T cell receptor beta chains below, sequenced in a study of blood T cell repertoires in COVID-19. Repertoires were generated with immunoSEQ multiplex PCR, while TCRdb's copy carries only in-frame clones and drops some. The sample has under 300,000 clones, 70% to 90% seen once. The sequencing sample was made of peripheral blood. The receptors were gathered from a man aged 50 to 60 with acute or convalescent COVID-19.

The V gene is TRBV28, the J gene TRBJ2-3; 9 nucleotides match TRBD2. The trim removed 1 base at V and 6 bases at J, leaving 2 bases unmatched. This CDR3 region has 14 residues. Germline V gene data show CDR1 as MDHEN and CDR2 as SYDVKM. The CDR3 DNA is TGTGCCAGCAGTTTATCTACTAGCGGGGATACGCAGTATTTT. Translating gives CASSLSTSGDTQYF.

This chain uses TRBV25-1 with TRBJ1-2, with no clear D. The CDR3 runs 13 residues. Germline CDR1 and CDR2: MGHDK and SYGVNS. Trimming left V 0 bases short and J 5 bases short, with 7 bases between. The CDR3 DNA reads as TGTGCCAGCAGTGAATATAGTGGTTATGGCTACACCTTC. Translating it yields CASSEYSGYGYTF.

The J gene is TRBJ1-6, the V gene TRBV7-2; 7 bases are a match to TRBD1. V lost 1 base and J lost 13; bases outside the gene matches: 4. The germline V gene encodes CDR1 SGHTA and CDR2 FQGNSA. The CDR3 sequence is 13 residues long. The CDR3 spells CASSLGDRIPLHF. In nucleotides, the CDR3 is TGTGCCAGCAGCTTAGGGGACAGAATCCCCCTCCACTTT.

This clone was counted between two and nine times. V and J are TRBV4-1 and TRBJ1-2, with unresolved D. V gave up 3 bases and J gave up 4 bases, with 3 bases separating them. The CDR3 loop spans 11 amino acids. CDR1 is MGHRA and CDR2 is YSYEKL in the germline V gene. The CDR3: CASSHGYGYTF. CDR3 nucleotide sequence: TGCGCCAGCAGCCACGGCTATGGCTACACCTTC.

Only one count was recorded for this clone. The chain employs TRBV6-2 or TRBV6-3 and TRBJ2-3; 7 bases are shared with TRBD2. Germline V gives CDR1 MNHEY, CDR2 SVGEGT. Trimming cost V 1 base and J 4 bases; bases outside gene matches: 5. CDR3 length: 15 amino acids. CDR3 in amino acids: CASSYFGGSADTQYF. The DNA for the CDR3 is TGTGCCAGCAGTTACTTTGGCGGGAGCGCAGATACGCAGTATTTT.

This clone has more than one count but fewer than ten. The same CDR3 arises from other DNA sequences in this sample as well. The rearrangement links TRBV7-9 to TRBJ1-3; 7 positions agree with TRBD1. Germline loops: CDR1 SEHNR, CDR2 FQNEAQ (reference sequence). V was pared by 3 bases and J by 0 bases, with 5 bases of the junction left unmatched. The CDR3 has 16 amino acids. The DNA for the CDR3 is TGTGCCAGCAGCTTGGCCACAGGGGACTCTGGAAACACCATATATTTT. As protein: CASSLATGDSGNTIYF. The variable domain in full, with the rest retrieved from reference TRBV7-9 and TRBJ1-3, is DTGVSQNPRHKITKRGQNVTFRCDPISEHNRLYWYRQTLGQGPEFLTYFQNEAQLEKSRLLSDRFSAERPKGSFSTLEIQRTEQGDSAMYLCASSLATGDSGNTIYFGEGSWLTVV.

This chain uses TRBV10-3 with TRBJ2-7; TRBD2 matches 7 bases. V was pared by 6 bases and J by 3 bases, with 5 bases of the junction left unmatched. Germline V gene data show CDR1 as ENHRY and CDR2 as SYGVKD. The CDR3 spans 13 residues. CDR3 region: CAIRSGVNYEQYF. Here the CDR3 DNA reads TGTGCCATCAGAAGCGGGGTGAACTACGAGCAGTACTTC.

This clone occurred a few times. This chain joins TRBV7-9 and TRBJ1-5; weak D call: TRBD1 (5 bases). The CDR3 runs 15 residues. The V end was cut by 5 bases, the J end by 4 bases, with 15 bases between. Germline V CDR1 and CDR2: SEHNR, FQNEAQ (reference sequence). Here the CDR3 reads CASSTQGGINQPQHF. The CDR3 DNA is TGTGCCAGCAGCACTCAGGGCGGGATAAATCAGCCCCAGCATTTT.

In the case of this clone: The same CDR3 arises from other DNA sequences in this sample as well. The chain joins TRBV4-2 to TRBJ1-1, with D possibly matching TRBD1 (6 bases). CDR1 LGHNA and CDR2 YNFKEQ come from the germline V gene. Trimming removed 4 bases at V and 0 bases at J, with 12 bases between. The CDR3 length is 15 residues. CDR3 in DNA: TGTGCCAGCAGCCTGGGGGCTGGGATGAACACTGAAGCTTTCTTT. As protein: CASSLGAGMNTEAFF.

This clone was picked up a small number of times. The CDR3 here is CASSVGGTYEQYF. The CDR3 nucleotides are TGTGCCAGCAGCGTCGGGGGGACCTACGAGCAGTACTTC. The V call is TRBV5-4, the J call TRBJ2-7; 7 bases are shared with TRBD2. Germline assignment: CDR1 SGHNT and CDR2 YYREEE (reference sequence). The V gene end was trimmed by 4 bases and the J gene end by 2 bases; junction bases not matched to a gene: 3. CDR3 length: 13 residues.

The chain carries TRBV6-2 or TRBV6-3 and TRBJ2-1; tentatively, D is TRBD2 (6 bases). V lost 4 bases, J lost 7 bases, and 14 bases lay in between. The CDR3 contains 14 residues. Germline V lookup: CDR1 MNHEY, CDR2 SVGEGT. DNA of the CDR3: TGTGCCAGCAGTTCCTCAGGACTACTAAATGAGCAGTTCTTC. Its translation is CASSSSGLLNEQFF.

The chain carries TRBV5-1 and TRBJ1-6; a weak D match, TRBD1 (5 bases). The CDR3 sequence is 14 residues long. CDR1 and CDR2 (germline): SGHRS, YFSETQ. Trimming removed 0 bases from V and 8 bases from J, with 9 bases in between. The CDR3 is CASSLGGRYSPLHF. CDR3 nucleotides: TGCGCCAGCAGCTTGGGGGGGAGGTATTCACCCCTCCACTTT.

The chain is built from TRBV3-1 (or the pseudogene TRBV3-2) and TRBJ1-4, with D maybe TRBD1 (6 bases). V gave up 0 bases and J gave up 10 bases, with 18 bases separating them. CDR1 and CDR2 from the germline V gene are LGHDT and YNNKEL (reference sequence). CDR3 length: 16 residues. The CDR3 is CASSQEGGGVSRKLFF. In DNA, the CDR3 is TGTGCCAGCAGCCAAGAGGGGGGGGGCGTTAGTAGAAAACTGTTTTTT.

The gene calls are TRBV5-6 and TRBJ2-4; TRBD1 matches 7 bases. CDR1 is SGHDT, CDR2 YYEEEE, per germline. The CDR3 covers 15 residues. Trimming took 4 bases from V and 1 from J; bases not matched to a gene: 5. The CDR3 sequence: CASSGMDRAKNIQYF. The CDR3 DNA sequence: TGTGCCAGCAGCGGAATGGACAGGGCCAAAAACATTCAGTACTTC.

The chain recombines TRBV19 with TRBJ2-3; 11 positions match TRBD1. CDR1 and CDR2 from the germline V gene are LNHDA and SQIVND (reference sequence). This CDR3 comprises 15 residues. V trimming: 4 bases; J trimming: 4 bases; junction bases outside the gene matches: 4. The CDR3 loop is CASSRLGQGADTQYF. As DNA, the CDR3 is TGTGCCAGTAGTAGATTGGGACAGGGGGCAGATACGCAGTATTTT.

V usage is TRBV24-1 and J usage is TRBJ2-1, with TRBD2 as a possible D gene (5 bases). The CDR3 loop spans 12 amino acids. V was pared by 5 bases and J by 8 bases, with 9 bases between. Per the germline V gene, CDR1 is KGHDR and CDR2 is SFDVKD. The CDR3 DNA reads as TGTGCCACCAGTGGGGGAGTCTATGAGCAGTTCTTC. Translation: CATSGGVYEQFF.

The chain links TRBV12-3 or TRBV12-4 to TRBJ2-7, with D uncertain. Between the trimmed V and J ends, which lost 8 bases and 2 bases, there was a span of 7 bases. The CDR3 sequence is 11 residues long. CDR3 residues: CASGEAYEQYF. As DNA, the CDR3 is TGTGCCAGCGGAGAGGCCTACGAGCAGTACTTC.

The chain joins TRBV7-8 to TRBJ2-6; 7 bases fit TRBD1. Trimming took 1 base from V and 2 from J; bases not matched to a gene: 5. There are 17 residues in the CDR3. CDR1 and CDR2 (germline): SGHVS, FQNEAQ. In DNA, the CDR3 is TGTGCCAGCAGCTTAGGTGGAAGGGGGCCTGGGGCCAACGTCCTGACTTTC. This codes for CASSLGGRGPGANVLTF.

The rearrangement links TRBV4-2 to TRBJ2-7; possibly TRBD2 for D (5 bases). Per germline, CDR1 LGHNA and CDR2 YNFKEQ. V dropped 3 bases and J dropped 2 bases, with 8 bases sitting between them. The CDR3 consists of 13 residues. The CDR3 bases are TGTGCCAGCAGCCAGGACGGGACCTACGAGCAGTACTTC. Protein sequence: CASSQDGTYEQYF.

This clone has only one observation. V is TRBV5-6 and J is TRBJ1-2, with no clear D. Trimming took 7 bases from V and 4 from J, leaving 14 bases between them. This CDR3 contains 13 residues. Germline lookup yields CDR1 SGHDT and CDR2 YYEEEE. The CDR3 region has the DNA TGTGCCAGCCTAAAACAGACGACCTATGGCTACACCTTC. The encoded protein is CASLKQTTYGYTF.

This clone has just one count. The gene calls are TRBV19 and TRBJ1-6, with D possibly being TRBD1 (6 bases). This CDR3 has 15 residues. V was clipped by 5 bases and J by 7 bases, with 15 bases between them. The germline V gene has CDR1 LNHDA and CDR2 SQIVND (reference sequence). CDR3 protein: CASSPRTGNNSPLHF. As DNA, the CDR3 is TGTGCCAGTAGTCCCCGTACAGGGAACAATTCACCCCTCCACTTT.

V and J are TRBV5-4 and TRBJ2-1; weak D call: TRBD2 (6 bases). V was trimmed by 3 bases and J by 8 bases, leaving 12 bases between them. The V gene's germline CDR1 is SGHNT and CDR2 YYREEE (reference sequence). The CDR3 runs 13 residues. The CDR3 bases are TGTGCCAGCAGCTCAACGGAGGGCGATGAGCAGTTCTTC. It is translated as CASSSTEGDEQFF.